This T cell receptor (beta chain) emerged from a study of PD-1 blockade in classical Hodgkin lymphoma. Study results and caveats: The causes of the repertoire differences, possibly disease activity or prior therapy, remain undefined. Baseline TCR diversity was reportedly lower in newly diagnosed patients than healthy donors.

Only in-frame clones appear in the TCRdb table, and some are missing; sequencing was by immunoSEQ multiplex PCR. The table lists around 50,000 clones, approximately 91% of them singletons. Regarding this clone: What it binds is not known.

The time point is: newly diagnosed, previously untreated cHL patient sample. Untreated, newly diagnosed classical Hodgkin lymphoma PBMCs were used for comparison. The CDR3 is 17 amino acids. Looked up from germline, CDR1 is MDHEN and CDR2 is SYDVKM. Trimming cost V 3 bases and J 0 bases, with 16 bases left between them. The chain carries TRBV28 and TRBJ2-3; D is undetermined. The sample was peripheral blood mononuclear cells (PBMCs). This TCR came from a human donor with classical Hodgkin lymphoma. CDR3 amino acids: CASSFAFLDLSTDTQYF. The DNA for the CDR3 is TGTGCCAGCAGTTTCGCTTTCCTAGACCTTAGCACAGATACGCAGTATTTT. Looking up the rest from reference TRBV28 and TRBJ2-3 gives the full variable domain: DVKVTQSSRYLVKRTGEKVFLECVQDMDHENMFWYRQDPGLGLRLIYFSYDVKMKEKGDIPEGYSVSREKKERFSLILESASTNQTSMYLCASSFAFLDLSTDTQYFGPGTRLTVL.